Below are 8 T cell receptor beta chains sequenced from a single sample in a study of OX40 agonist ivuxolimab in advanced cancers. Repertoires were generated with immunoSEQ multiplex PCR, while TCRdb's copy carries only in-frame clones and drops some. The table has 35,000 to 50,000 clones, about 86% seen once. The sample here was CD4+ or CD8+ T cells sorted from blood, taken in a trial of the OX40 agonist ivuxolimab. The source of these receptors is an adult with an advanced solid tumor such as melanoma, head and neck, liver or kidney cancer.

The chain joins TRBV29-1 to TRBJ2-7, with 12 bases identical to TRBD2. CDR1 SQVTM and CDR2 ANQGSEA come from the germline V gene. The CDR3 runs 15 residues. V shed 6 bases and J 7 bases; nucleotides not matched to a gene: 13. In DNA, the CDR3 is TGCAGCGTCCTCGGACTAGCGGGATCCTACGTAGAGCAGTACTTC. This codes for CSVLGLAGSYVEQYF.

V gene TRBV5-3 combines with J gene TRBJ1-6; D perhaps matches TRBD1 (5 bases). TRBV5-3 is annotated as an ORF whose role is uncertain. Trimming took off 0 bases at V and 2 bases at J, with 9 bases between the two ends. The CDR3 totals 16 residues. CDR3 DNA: TGTGCCAGAAGCTTGGCCCAGGGTCCCTATAATTCACCCCTCCACTTT. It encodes CARSLAQGPYNSPLHF.

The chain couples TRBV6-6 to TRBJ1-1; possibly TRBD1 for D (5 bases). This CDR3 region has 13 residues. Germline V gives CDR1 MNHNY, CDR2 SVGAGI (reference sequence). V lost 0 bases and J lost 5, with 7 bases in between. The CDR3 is CASSYSGGTEAFF. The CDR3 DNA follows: TGTGCCAGCAGTTACTCGGGGGGTACTGAAGCTTTCTTT.

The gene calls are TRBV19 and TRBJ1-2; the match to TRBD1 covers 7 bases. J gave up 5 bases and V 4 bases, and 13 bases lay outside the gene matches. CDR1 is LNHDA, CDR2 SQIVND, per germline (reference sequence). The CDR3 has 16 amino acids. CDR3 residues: CASSTPGQTSGYGYTF. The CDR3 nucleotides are TGTGCCAGTAGTACGCCGGGACAGACGTCTGGTTATGGCTACACCTTC. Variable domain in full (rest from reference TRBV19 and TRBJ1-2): DGGITQSPKYLFRKEGQNVTLSCEQNLNHDAMYWYRQDPGQGLRLIYYSQIVNDFQKGDIAEGYSVSREKKESFPLTVTSAQKNPTAFYLCASSTPGQTSGYGYTFGSGTRLTVV.

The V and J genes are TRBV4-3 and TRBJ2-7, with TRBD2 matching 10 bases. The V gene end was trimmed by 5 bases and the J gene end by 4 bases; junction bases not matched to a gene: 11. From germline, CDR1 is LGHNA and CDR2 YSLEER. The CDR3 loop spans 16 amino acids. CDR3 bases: TGCGCCAGCAGCAGGGGAACCGGGACTAGCGTGTACGAGCAGTACTTC. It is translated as CASSRGTGTSVYEQYF.

CDR3: CASSKAGAGGWETQYF. In DNA, the CDR3 is TGCGCCAGCAGCAAGGCGGGCGCGGGGGGATGGGAGACCCAGTACTTC. The genes are TRBV5-1 and TRBJ2-5, with TRBD2 matching over 8 bases. There are 16 residues in the CDR3. Trimming cost V 4 bases and J 5 bases; bases outside gene matches: 13. Germline V lookup: CDR1 SGHRS, CDR2 YFSETQ.

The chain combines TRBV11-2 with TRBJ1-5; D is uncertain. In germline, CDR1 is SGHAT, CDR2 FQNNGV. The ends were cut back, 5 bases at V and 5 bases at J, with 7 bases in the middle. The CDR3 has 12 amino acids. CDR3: CASSGGDQPQHF. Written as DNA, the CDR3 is TGTGCCAGCAGCGGCGGGGATCAGCCCCAGCATTTT.

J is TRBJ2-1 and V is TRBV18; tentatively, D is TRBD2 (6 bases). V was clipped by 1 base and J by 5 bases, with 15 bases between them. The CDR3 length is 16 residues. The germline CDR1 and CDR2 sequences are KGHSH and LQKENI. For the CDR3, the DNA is TGTGCCAGCTCACCACTTGCGGGACCCCTGCACAATGAGCAGTTCTTC. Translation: CASSPLAGPLHNEQFF.